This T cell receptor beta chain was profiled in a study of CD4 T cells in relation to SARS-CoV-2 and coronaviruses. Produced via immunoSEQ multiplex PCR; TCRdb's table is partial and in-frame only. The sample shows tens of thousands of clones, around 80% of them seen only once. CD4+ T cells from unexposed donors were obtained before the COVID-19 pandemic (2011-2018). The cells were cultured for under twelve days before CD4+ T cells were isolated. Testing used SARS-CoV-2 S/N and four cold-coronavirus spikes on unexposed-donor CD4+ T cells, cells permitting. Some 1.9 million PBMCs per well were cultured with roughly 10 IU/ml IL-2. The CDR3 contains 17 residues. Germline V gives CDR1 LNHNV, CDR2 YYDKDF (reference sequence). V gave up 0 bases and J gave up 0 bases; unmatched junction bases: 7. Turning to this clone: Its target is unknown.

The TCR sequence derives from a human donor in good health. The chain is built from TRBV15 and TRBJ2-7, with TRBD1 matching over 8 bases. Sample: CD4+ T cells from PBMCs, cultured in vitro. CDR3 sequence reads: CATSRDFTGTGSYEQYF. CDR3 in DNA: TGTGCCACCAGCAGAGATTTTACCGGGACAGGCTCCTACGAGCAGTACTTC.